The clone carrying this T cell receptor beta chain has a handful of counts. Germline assignment: CDR1 SGHVS and CDR2 FQNEAQ. The trim removed 0 bases at V and 1 base at J, leaving 4 bases unmatched. The CDR3 extends over 16 amino acids. This sample was included in a study of Ad26.COV2.S vaccination and SARS-CoV-2 variants. Study information: This donor came from the COV1001 trial of Ad26.COV2.S.

Documented treatment: some 19 received Ad26.COV2.S at low or high dose, single or two shots; about 5 received placebo; per-sample allocation not given. Vaccine and placebo recipients were sampled on day 63 after the first injection. An Ad26 vector expressing Wuhan-strain SARS-CoV-2 spike served as the vaccine. Only in-frame clones appear in the TCRdb table, and some are missing; sequencing was by immunoSEQ multiplex PCR. The sample yields about 680,000 clones, more than 70% seen once. The input for sequencing was peripheral blood, taken in a trial of Ad26.COV2.S vaccine versus placebo. V usage is TRBV7-8 and J usage is TRBJ2-3; 7 bases align to TRBD1. The clonotype comes from a person aged 18-65 years who received the Ad26.COV2.S COVID-19 vaccine or a placebo. The CDR3 is CASSLARQGGTDTQYF. DNA for the CDR3: TGTGCCAGCAGCTTAGCAAGACAGGGTGGCACAGATACGCAGTATTTT.